This passage covers 8 T cell receptor beta chains from one sample sequenced in a study of cytomegalovirus exposure and HLA in healthy donors. In the PCR, 60 Vbeta and 13 Jbeta primers were used. Some clones are missing from TCRdb's copy, which holds only in-frame ones; the method was immunoSEQ multiplex PCR. The data contain 85,000 to 100,000 clones, around 85% of them singletons. Specimen: PBMCs. The receptors were gathered from a girl under 10 years old in good health and CMV-seropositive.

The rearrangement uses TRBV6-5 and TRBJ2-1; TRBD2 is a possible D gene (6 bases). The V gene's germline CDR1 is MNHEY and CDR2 SVGAGI. Trimming shortened V by 4 bases and J by 10 bases, and 11 bases separated the two germline ends. CDR3 length: 12 residues. This CDR3 reads CASSWRVVEQFF. In DNA, the CDR3 is TGTGCCAGCAGTTGGAGGGTAGTGGAGCAGTTCTTC.

The V call is TRBV4-1, the J call TRBJ1-2, with TRBD1 identical over 7 bases. Germline CDR1 reads MGHRA; CDR2 reads YSYEKL. CDR3 length: 15 amino acids. V was clipped by 0 bases and J by 7 bases; unmatched bases: 8. The CDR3 reads CASSQDRHRGLGYTF. In DNA, the CDR3 is TGCGCCAGCAGCCAAGATCGGCACAGGGGTCTTGGCTACACCTTC.

The chain links TRBV5-1 to TRBJ1-1, with TRBD1 identical over 7 bases. This CDR3 has 13 amino acids. The J segment lost 6 bases and the V segment lost 6 bases, leaving 8 bases of the junction unmatched. CDR1 and CDR2 (germline): SGHRS, YFSETQ. DNA for the CDR3: TGCGCCAGCAAGATGACAGGGTATCCTGAAGCTTTCTTT. Translated: CASKMTGYPEAFF.

The chain couples TRBV5-1 to TRBJ2-7, with 10 bases that match TRBD2. The V segment lost 0 bases and the J segment 3 bases; nucleotides outside the gene matches: 3. Germline CDR1 reads SGHRS; CDR2 reads YFSETQ. The CDR3 totals 15 residues. The CDR3, as DNA: TGCGCCAGCAGCTTGGGGGGGACTAGCGTCTACGAGCAGTACTTC. Translating gives CASSLGGTSVYEQYF.

The gene calls are TRBV5-1 and TRBJ2-5, with TRBD2 matching 7 bases. CDR1 SGHRS and CDR2 YFSETQ come from the germline V gene. The CDR3 has 18 amino acids. Unmatched junction bases numbered 14, after V lost 0 bases and J lost 3 bases. The CDR3 DNA is TGCGCCAGCAGCTTGGTCCCCCGCGGCGGGAGTATTAAAGAGACCCAGTACTTC. It specifies CASSLVPRGGSIKETQYF.

The CDR3, as DNA: TGTGCCAGCAGCTTAGTTGAAGGGACAGGGTTCGTGCAGTACTTC. Its protein product is CASSLVEGTGFVQYF. V is TRBV11-2 and J is TRBJ2-7, with TRBD1 identical over 9 bases. The length of the CDR3 is 15 residues. Germline V gives CDR1 SGHAT, CDR2 FQNNGV. V dropped 1 base and J dropped 9; count of bases not matched to a gene: 10.

The rearrangement uses TRBV7-8 and TRBJ2-1, with D tentatively TRBD2 (5 bases). V dropped 3 bases and J dropped 4 bases, with 13 bases sitting between them. Looked up from germline, CDR1 is SGHVS and CDR2 is FQNEAQ. The length of the CDR3 is 15 residues. The CDR3 DNA is TGTGCCAGCAGCTTGTTGCTAGCAGTTTACAATGAGCAGTTCTTC. Its translation: CASSLLLAVYNEQFF.

This rearrangement joins TRBV10-3 to TRBJ2-1; 11 bases agree with TRBD2. Germline CDR1 ENHRY, CDR2 SYGVKD. This CDR3 has 13 amino acids. The trim removed 10 bases at V and 6 bases at J, leaving 5 bases unmatched. The CDR3 nucleotides read TGTGCCACCAAAGGGACTAGCGGCAATGAGCAGTTCTTC. Translating it yields CATKGTSGNEQFF.